These T cell receptor beta chains were read from a single sample in a study of radiotherapy plus CTLA-4 blockade in lung cancer. Profiled with immunoSEQ multiplex PCR; TCRdb holds only in-frame clones, not every one. The sample contains some 120,000 clones, approximately 77% of which appear only once. The sample in question was peripheral blood, obtained from a patient treated with radiotherapy plus ipilimumab. These receptors came from a human donor with non-small cell lung cancer that progressed on radiotherapy plus ipilimumab. Some clones in this sample may be carry-over from other donors' samples. Each CDR3 is given with its conserved first and last residue. A D gene is named only where the DNA matches it firmly. Size is stated for part of the rows, as once, few or many counts, or as a class when the clone is expanded.

abundance: .
d_gene: .
j_gene: TRBJ2-3
v_gene: TRBV5-1
CDR3nt: TGCGCCAGCAGCTTTCAAGGGGATACGCAGTATTTT
CDR3aa: CASSFQGDTQYF

abundance: .
d_gene: .
j_gene: TRBJ2-2
v_gene: TRBV18
CDR3nt: TGTGCCAGCTCCAATATCAGGGTCGGGACCGGGGAGCTGTTTTTT
CDR3aa: CASSNIRVGTGELFF

abundance: .
d_gene: .
j_gene: TRBJ2-5
v_gene: TRBV6-5
CDR3nt: TGTGCCAGCACCGCTGAGGAGTACCAAGAGACCCAGTACTTC
CDR3aa: CASTAEEYQETQYF

abundance: .
d_gene: TRBD1
j_gene: TRBJ1-1
v_gene: TRBV6-5
CDR3nt: TGTGCCAGCAGCAGACAGGGCGCGAACACTGAAGCTTTCTTT
CDR3aa: CASSRQGANTEAFF

abundance: .
d_gene: .
j_gene: TRBJ2-4
v_gene: TRBV29-1
CDR3nt: TGCAGCGTTGACAGGCTGCAAAGCGGAAACATTCAGTACTTC
CDR3aa: CSVDRLQSGNIQYF

abundance: few
d_gene: TRBD1
j_gene: TRBJ1-6
v_gene: TRBV7-3
CDR3nt: TGTGCCAGCAGCCTAACAGGGGGTTATAATTCACCCCTCCACTTT
CDR3aa: CASSLTGGYNSPLHF

abundance: .
d_gene: .
j_gene: TRBJ1-1
v_gene: TRBV29-1
CDR3nt: TGCAGCGGCTGGAGGATCTCTGAAGCTTTCTTT
CDR3aa: CSGWRISEAFF

abundance: .
d_gene: TRBD2
j_gene: TRBJ2-2
v_gene: TRBV11-2
CDR3nt: TGTGCCAGCAGCCACACCGGACTAGCGGGGGGGAGGACCGGGGAGCTGTTTTTT
CDR3aa: CASSHTGLAGGRTGELFF

abundance: .
d_gene: .
j_gene: TRBJ1-5
v_gene: TRBV6-5
CDR3nt: TGTGCCAGCAGTTATTCAGGTCTCAATCAGCCCCAGCATTTT
CDR3aa: CASSYSGLNQPQHF

abundance: .
d_gene: TRBD2
j_gene: TRBJ2-5
v_gene: TRBV4-3
CDR3nt: TGCGCCAGCAGCCAAGGGGGGGCTAGCGGGGGCAGTGGAGAGACCCAGTACTTC
CDR3aa: CASSQGGASGGSGETQYF

abundance: .
d_gene: TRBD1
j_gene: TRBJ1-2
v_gene: TRBV7-9
CDR3nt: TGTGCCAGCAGCTCCACATGGACAGGGAATTCGAGGTACACCTTC
CDR3aa: CASSSTWTGNSRYTF

abundance: few
d_gene: TRBD2
j_gene: TRBJ2-7
v_gene: TRBV7-3
CDR3nt: TGTGCCAGCAGCGAAGGGACTAGCGGGGGGGCCGACGAGCAGTACTTC
CDR3aa: CASSEGTSGGADEQYF

abundance: .
d_gene: TRBD2
j_gene: TRBJ2-3
v_gene: TRBV11-2
CDR3nt: TGTGCCAGCAGCGCCTACCTAGCGGGGGTGACAGATACGCAGTATTTT
CDR3aa: CASSAYLAGVTDTQYF

abundance: .
d_gene: TRBD2
j_gene: TRBJ2-3
v_gene: TRBV5-1
CDR3nt: TGCGCCAGCAGCTTGAGGACTAGCGGGGCCACAGATACGCAGTATTTT
CDR3aa: CASSLRTSGATDTQYF

abundance: .
d_gene: .
j_gene: TRBJ1-2
v_gene: TRBV6-5
CDR3nt: TGTGCCAGCAGTTCCGGGGGCTGGTATGGCTACACCTTC
CDR3aa: CASSSGGWYGYTF

abundance: .
d_gene: .
j_gene: TRBJ2-3
v_gene: TRBV4-1
CDR3nt: TGCGCCAGCAGCACCCCGCCGCGCCCTCGGGGCGCGGATACGCAGTATTTT
CDR3aa: CASSTPPRPRGADTQYF